This T cell receptor (beta chain) derives from a study of metastatic and nonmetastatic thyroid tumors. On the study more broadly: Malignant thyroid and benign thyroid patients provided blood and tumor or nodule tissue whose repertoires were compared.

This clone was counted many times. Its antigen remains unidentified. Study-wide findings and caveats: Across blood and tumor, TCR beta diversity in malignant thyroid tumors was reportedly significantly higher than in benign nodules.

All patients were treatment-naive before thyroid surgery. As handled by the study authors: A classifier of distant metastasis in papillary thyroid cancer was built from CDR3 differences (across clinicopathological groups). TCRdb reprocessed the PCR reads using MiXCR. The V and J calls were not made by the authors but by TCRdb's processing. The sample includes approximately 13,000 clones, under 30% seen only once; the top ten take roughly 60%. The sequence came from a male donor with papillary thyroid cancer or a benign thyroid nodule (not recorded which). Some clones in this sample may be carry-over from other donors' samples. Sequencing used blood.

CDR3 amino acids: CASSDYGEQETQYF. The DNA of the CDR3 is TGTGCCAGCTCAGACTACGGGGAGCAAGAGACCCAGTACTTC. The V gene is TRBV18, the J gene TRBJ2-5, with a weak D call TRBD2 (5 bases). Trimming cost V 5 bases and J 2 bases, with 12 bases left between them. The CDR3 has 14 amino acids. Looked up from germline, CDR1 is KGHSH and CDR2 is LQKENI.